One and the same sample provided the 11 T cell receptor beta chains below, sequenced in a study of blood T cell repertoires in COVID-19. The data were produced by immunoSEQ multiplex PCR, yet TCRdb's version contains in-frame clones alone and is incomplete. Among roughly 130,000 clones, roughly 84% were seen once, and the ten largest hold approximately 13%. The sample was peripheral blood. All receptors come from a woman aged 25 to 45 who had recovered from COVID-19.

This clone was observed once. The chain employs TRBV5-1 and TRBJ1-2, with 9 bases that match TRBD1. CDR3 length: 17 residues. Germline V CDR1 and CDR2: SGHRS, YFSETQ. The V segment lost 3 bases and the J segment 4 bases; nucleotides outside the gene matches: 13. In nucleotides, the CDR3 is TGCGCCAGCAGCTCCCCGGTAGGACAGGGGTACAGCTATGGCTACACCTTC. Translated: CASSSPVGQGYSYGYTF.

This clone was counted many times. V is TRBV13 and J is TRBJ2-7; TRBD1 is a possible D gene (5 bases). V lost 3 bases and J 4 bases, leaving 31 bases between the germline ends. Germline V CDR1 and CDR2: PRHDT, FYEKMQ (reference sequence). This CDR3 comprises 20 residues. This chain's CDR3 is CASSFAPNNNRGSERYEQYF. The CDR3 nucleotides are TGTGCCAGCAGCTTTGCGCCCAACAACAATAGGGGATCCGAAAGATACGAGCAGTACTTC.

This chain connects TRBV14 to TRBJ2-2; 8 nucleotides match TRBD1. After removal of 2 bases from V and 6 bases from J, the junction contained 8 bases not matched to a gene. Per germline, CDR1 SGHDN and CDR2 FVKESK. This CDR3 region has 16 residues. As DNA, the CDR3 is TGTGCCAGCAGCCAAAATTCCCCGACAGGGGCCGGGGAGCTGTTTTTT. This sequence encodes CASSQNSPTGAGELFF.

The CDR3: CASSLGSGMGQETQYF. CDR3 DNA: TGTGCCAGCAGCTTAGGCAGCGGGATGGGGCAAGAGACCCAGTACTTC. The chain links TRBV7-2 to TRBJ2-5; 7 bases map to TRBD2. The CDR3 is 16 amino acids. V was clipped by 1 base and J by 2 bases; unmatched bases: 7. Germline assignment: CDR1 SGHTA and CDR2 FQGNSA.

The genes are TRBV5-1 and TRBJ2-2; TRBD2 matches at 8 bases. Germline CDR1 reads SGHRS; CDR2 reads YFSETQ. Trimming took 3 bases from V and 0 from J; bases not matched to a gene: 1. This CDR3 is built from 15 residues. The CDR3 coding sequence is TGCGCCAGCAGCTCACTAGCGGCGAACACCGGGGAGCTGTTTTTT. Encoded protein: CASSSLAANTGELFF.

The V call is TRBV18, the J call TRBJ2-1; 11 bases agree with TRBD1. With V trimmed by 3 bases and J by 6 bases, 4 bases remained unmatched. The CDR3 spans 15 residues. The V gene's germline CDR1 is KGHSH and CDR2 LQKENI. The CDR3 protein is CASSPGQGVVNEQFF. Here the CDR3 DNA reads TGTGCCAGCTCACCGGGACAGGGGGTGGTCAATGAGCAGTTCTTC.

This chain joins TRBV29-1 and TRBJ1-2; D is ambiguous. The germline V gene has CDR1 SQVTM and CDR2 ANQGSEA. The ends were cut back, 0 bases at V and 4 bases at J, with 9 bases in the middle. The CDR3 is made up of 13 amino acids. The chain's CDR3 is CSVEDGRGYGYTF. CDR3 coding DNA: TGCAGCGTTGAAGACGGACGGGGCTATGGCTACACCTTC.

This clone was found a few times. V usage is TRBV11-2 and J usage is TRBJ1-1; D is uncertain. Between the trimmed V and J ends, which lost 8 bases and 11 bases, there was a span of 21 bases. From germline, CDR1 is SGHAT and CDR2 FQNNGV. The CDR3 consists of 13 residues. The CDR3 sequence is CASSPAIGEEAFF. The CDR3 nucleotides read TGTGCCAGCTCCCCAGCTATCGGTGAGGAGGCTTTCTTT.

The chain carries TRBV2 and TRBJ1-5, with 8 bases matching TRBD1. The germline gives CDR1 SNHLY, CDR2 FYNNEI. The CDR3 has 14 amino acids. With V trimmed by 4 bases and J by 6 bases, 5 bases remained unmatched. CDR3 protein: CASSGTGIGQPQHF. The CDR3 DNA sequence: TGTGCCAGCAGTGGGACAGGGATAGGTCAGCCCCAGCATTTT.

The chain is built from TRBV7-2 and TRBJ1-5, with 9 bases lining up with TRBD1. Germline trimming cut 5 bases from V and 7 bases from J; bases unmatched to any gene: 12. The length of the CDR3 is 16 residues. CDR1 SGHTA and CDR2 FQGNSA come from the germline V gene. CDR3 sequence: CASSATYGTGRQPQHF. The CDR3, as DNA: TGTGCCAGCAGCGCTACATACGGGACAGGGCGACAGCCCCAGCATTTT.

The V and J genes are TRBV27 and TRBJ2-3, with D unresolved. There are 16 residues in the CDR3. The germline gives CDR1 MNHEY, CDR2 SMNVEV (reference sequence). The germline V and J ends were trimmed by 5 bases and 0 bases, with 15 bases remaining between them. The CDR3 DNA reads as TGTGCCAGCAGTGTAGAGAACCCGACTAGCACAGATACGCAGTATTTT. Its protein is CASSVENPTSTDTQYF.